Below, 23 T cell receptor beta chains from the same sample are listed, as sequenced in a study of T cells in women clearing cervical HPV infection. Sequencing was performed with immunoSEQ multiplex PCR; in TCRdb, only in-frame clones are kept and a portion is missing. This sample's table reports tens of thousands of clones. The sequencing input was blood buffy coat. Every receptor here comes from a woman aged 18 to 69 with a cervical HPV16 infection that either progressed to CIN3+ or cleared (not recorded which).

With respect to this clone: The DNA ends 3 residues before the CDR3 does, and the rest of the CDR3 is filled in from the germline J gene. The chain carries TRBV27 and TRBJ2-5, with 9 bases that match TRBD2. J was trimmed by 2 bases and V by 1 base; bases with no gene match: 11. The CDR3 contains 18 residues. CDR1 and CDR2 from the germline V gene are MNHEY and SMNVEV (reference sequence). The CDR3 bases that were read are TGTGCCAGCAGTTTATACCCGGAACTAGCGGGTTTACAAGAGACC. It codes for CASSLYPELAGLQET. In full, the CDR3 is CASSLYPELAGLQETQYF.

As to this clone: The read comes to an end 3 residues before the CDR3 does, leaving the germline J gene to fill in the end. The chain couples TRBV18 to TRBJ2-7; D is ambiguous. This CDR3 is built from 17 residues. From germline, CDR1 is KGHSH and CDR2 LQKENI. V lost 2 bases to trimming and J lost 2 bases, with 19 bases between them. The CDR3 spells CASSPGRSKGHPYEQYF. CDR3 DNA (partial): TGTGCCAGCTCACCAGGCCGATCCAAGGGTCATCCCTACGAG.

Of note for this clone: Read coverage stops 3 residues before the CDR3 terminus; the germline J gene supplies the remainder. The V and J genes are TRBV30 and TRBJ1-1; maybe TRBD1 (6 bases). The CDR3 is made up of 18 amino acids. V was clipped by 2 bases and J by 4 bases, with 26 bases between them. The V gene's germline CDR1 is GTSNPN and CDR2 SVGIG (reference sequence). The CDR3 protein is CAWSHQRPARDIGTEAFF. The sequenced part of the CDR3 DNA is TGTGCCTGGAGTCATCAACGACCCGCTCGGGACATCGGCACTGAA.

As to this clone: The sequence runs out 3 residues before the end of the CDR3; the remainder is reconstructed from the germline J gene. This sequence joins TRBV20-1 and TRBJ2-3; TRBD2 matches 10 bases. This CDR3 is built from 15 residues. V was clipped by 1 base and J by 3 bases; unmatched bases: 4. Germline CDR1 and CDR2: DFQATT and SNEGSKA (reference sequence). The chain's CDR3 is CSARVLAGGTDTQYF. The CDR3 DNA, read in part, is TGCAGTGCTAGAGTTTTAGCGGGGGGAACAGATACG.

In regard to this clone: Coverage ceases 3 residues before the CDR3 finishes, and the germline J gene fills in the end. The genes are TRBV19 and TRBJ1-1; TRBD1 matches at 9 bases. The CDR3 runs to 13 residues. From germline, CDR1 is LNHDA and CDR2 SQIVND (reference sequence). J was trimmed by 3 bases and V by 6 bases; bases with no gene match: 2. The covered CDR3 bases are TGTGCCAGTAGCGGACAGGGGCACACTGAA. Translated: CASSGQGHTE. The entire CDR3 protein reads CASSGQGHTEAFF.

Remarks on this clone: The read finishes 3 residues shy of the CDR3 end, and the germline J gene is used to complete it. The rearrangement joins TRBV9 to TRBJ2-3; 9 positions agree with TRBD2. The J segment lost 6 bases and the V segment lost 1 base, leaving 6 bases of the junction unmatched. This CDR3 region has 15 residues. The germline CDR1 and CDR2 sequences are SGDLS and YYNGEE. The CDR3 bases that were read are TGTGCCAGCAGCGTACGCGGGGGGGCCTCGGATACG. As protein: CASSVRGGASDT. The whole CDR3 sequence reads CASSVRGGASDTQYF.

With regard to this clone: The observed sequence ends 3 residues before the CDR3 terminus, with the missing tail filled in from the germline J gene. The chain joins TRBV20-1 to TRBJ1-2, with TRBD1 as a possible D gene (5 bases). Germline-derived CDR1 and CDR2 are DFQATT and SNEGSKA (reference sequence). The ends were cut back, 3 bases at V and 5 bases at J, with 19 bases in the middle. The CDR3 length is 15 residues. CDR3 sequence: CSASGRGNNRYGYTF. The covered CDR3 bases are TGCAGTGCTAGCGGTCGGGGGAACAACAGATATGGC.

A note on this clone: The CDR3 is cut off 3 residues early in the read; its end comes from the germline J gene. V usage is TRBV7-9 and J usage is TRBJ1-2; no clear D. Trimming removed 5 bases at V and 4 bases at J, with 11 bases between. In germline, CDR1 is SEHNR, CDR2 FQNEAQ (reference sequence). The CDR3 runs 13 residues. CDR3 DNA (partial): TGTGCCAGCAGCCCCCCTGGCTTCTATGGC. This translates into CASSPPGFYG. The whole CDR3 sequence reads CASSPPGFYGYTF.

With respect to this clone: The read terminates 3 residues ahead of where the CDR3 ends, so the germline J gene completes it. The rearrangement joins TRBV4-1 to TRBJ2-7; D is unresolved. V was cut by 2 bases and J by 2 bases, with 10 bases left in between. The CDR3 has 14 residues. Per germline, CDR1 MGHRA and CDR2 YSYEKL. CDR3 residues: CASSQPGRTYEQYF. Partial CDR3 DNA: TGCGCCAGCAGCCAACCCGGCAGGACCTACGAG.

As for this clone: The read comes to an end 3 residues before the CDR3 does, leaving the germline J gene to fill in the end. The V call is TRBV10-1, the J call TRBJ2-2; a possible D gene is TRBD2 (7 bases). This CDR3 is built from 14 residues. V was pared by 8 bases and J by 4 bases, with 14 bases between. Germline lookup yields CDR1 WNHNN and CDR2 SYGVQD (reference sequence). The CDR3 is CASSGGAGTGELFF. Partial CDR3 DNA: TGCGCCAGCTCGGGGGGCGCCGGCACCGGGGAG.

In regard to this clone: The read ends 3 residues shy of where the CDR3 ends; the end is completed using the germline J gene. The V and J genes are TRBV10-2 and TRBJ2-1, with TRBD1 matching over 8 bases. CDR1 and CDR2 from the germline V gene are WSHSY and SAAADI. The CDR3 has 13 amino acids. V trimming: 7 bases; J trimming: 6 bases; junction bases outside the gene matches: 5. CDR3 bases read: TGCGCCAGCAACGGACAGGGAGTCAATGAG. Amino acid sequence: CASNGQGVNE. The CDR3 in full is CASNGQGVNEQFF.

As to this clone: The read terminates 3 residues before the CDR3 end, so the remaining end is supplied by the germline J gene. V usage is TRBV5-1 and J usage is TRBJ2-5; TRBD1 might be the D (6 bases). Germline-derived CDR1 and CDR2 are SGHRS and YFSETQ. Trimming left V 4 bases short and J 4 bases short, with 14 bases between. CDR3 length equals 14 residues. CDR3 bases read: TGCGCCAGCAGCGCATACAGGGTACGAGAGACC. This gives the protein CASSAYRVRET. The whole CDR3 region reads CASSAYRVRETQYF.

Note on this clone: The missing CDR3 end, 3 residues past where the read stops, is filled in from the germline J gene. V is TRBV20-1 and J is TRBJ1-2; 7 nucleotides agree with TRBD1. The CDR3 is made up of 14 amino acids. CDR1 is DFQATT, CDR2 SNEGSKA, per germline (reference sequence). Losses at the gene ends were 1 base for V and 5 bases for J; bases not matched to a gene: 7. The CDR3 DNA, read in part, is TGCAGTGCTAGAGGCCAGGGGGTGAGATATGGC. Protein product: CSARGQGVRYG. The CDR3 in its entirety is CSARGQGVRYGYTF.

To note about this clone: The read halts 3 residues ahead of the CDR3 end, with the missing end drawn from the germline J gene. J is TRBJ2-3 and V is TRBV4-1; TRBD2 might be the D (5 bases). The V gene lost 4 bases and the J gene lost 0 bases, with 20 bases spanning the gap. Germline values: CDR1 MGHRA, CDR2 YSYEKL. The CDR3 runs 18 residues. CDR3: CASSLGWVARASTDTQYF. Incomplete CDR3 DNA: TGCGCCAGCAGCCTGGGGTGGGTAGCGCGAGCTAGCACAGATACG.

Note on this clone: The CDR3 end lies 3 residues beyond the end of the read and is filled in from the germline J gene. The rearrangement uses TRBV24-1 and TRBJ2-3, with D unclear. This CDR3 has 13 residues. CDR1 is KGHDR and CDR2 is SFDVKD in the germline V gene. Trimming stripped 5 bases from V and 1 base from J, with 6 bases between. The CDR3 DNA, read in part, is TGTGCCACCAGTGTACTGGGCACAGATACG. As protein: CATSVLGTDT. The whole CDR3 region reads CATSVLGTDTQYF.

Comments on this clone: The read ends 3 residues before the CDR3 terminus; that terminus is restored from the germline J gene. The chain combines TRBV7-9 with TRBJ1-1; D is perhaps TRBD1 (5 bases). The CDR3 is made up of 14 amino acids. CDR1 and CDR2 from the germline V gene are SEHNR and FQNEAQ (reference sequence). CDR3 loop: CASSPSKDAREAFF. Incomplete CDR3 DNA: TGTGCCAGCAGTCCGTCCAAGGACGCCAGGGAG.

As concerns this clone: The CDR3 end lies 3 residues beyond the end of the read and is filled in from the germline J gene. This chain connects TRBV29-1 to TRBJ2-3; 7 bases agree with TRBD1. The CDR3 length is 15 residues. The germline gives CDR1 SQVTM, CDR2 ANQGSEA. V trimming: 4 bases; J trimming: 2 bases; junction bases outside the gene matches: 9. Partial CDR3 DNA: TGCAGCGTTGCACCACAGGGGATCATCACAGATACG. Its protein product is CSVAPQGIITDT. The full CDR3 is CSVAPQGIITDTQYF.

Of note for this clone: The sequenced fragment ends 3 residues before the CDR3 boundary, so the rest is inferred from the germline J gene. The V gene is TRBV5-4, the J gene TRBJ2-3; the D gene is possibly TRBD1 (5 bases). CDR1 and CDR2 from the germline V gene are SGHNT and YYREEE (reference sequence). Trimming stripped 7 bases from V and 6 bases from J, with 18 bases between. The CDR3 is 14 residues long. The sequenced CDR3 bases are TGTGCCAGCGGATGGCAGGGTTCACATGATACG. It is translated as CASGWQGSHDT. The entire CDR3 protein reads CASGWQGSHDTQYF.

On this clone: The sequenced fragment ends 3 residues before the CDR3 boundary, so the rest is inferred from the germline J gene. V gene TRBV20-1 combines with J gene TRBJ2-3; D is ambiguous. This CDR3 spans 14 amino acids. Germline V CDR1 and CDR2: DFQATT, SNEGSKA (reference sequence). The V and J ends lost 3 bases and 2 bases respectively, with 12 bases between them. CDR3 in amino acids: CSASRVTYTDTQYF. The part of the CDR3 DNA that was read is TGCAGTGCTAGCAGAGTTACATACACAGATACG.

As to this clone: The read finishes 3 residues shy of the CDR3 end, and the germline J gene is used to complete it. This chain uses TRBV20-1 with TRBJ2-2; D may be TRBD1 (6 bases). This CDR3 comprises 14 residues. Germline V gene sequence: CDR1 DFQATT, CDR2 SNEGSKA (reference sequence). V dropped 3 bases and J dropped 5 bases, with 13 bases sitting between them. The CDR3 spells CSARFRGLTGELFF. CDR3 DNA (partial): TGCAGTGCTAGGTTCAGGGGTTTGACCGGGGAG.

A note on this clone: The read falls 3 residues short of the CDR3 end, and the missing part is taken from the germline J gene. The rearrangement joins TRBV7-2 to TRBJ1-2; D remains ambiguous. The CDR3 is made up of 15 amino acids. CDR1 and CDR2 (germline): SGHTA, FQGNSA. The CDR3 DNA, read in part, is TGTGCCAGCAGCTCCCATCTTGCGGGGAGAGATACC. This codes for CASSSHLAGRDT. The CDR3 in full is CASSSHLAGRDTYTF.

Regarding this clone: Coverage ceases 3 residues before the CDR3 finishes, and the germline J gene fills in the end. The V and J genes are TRBV5-1 and TRBJ2-7; 10 nucleotides align to TRBD2. Germline loops: CDR1 SGHRS, CDR2 YFSETQ. The CDR3 totals 14 residues. The V gene end was trimmed by 0 bases and the J gene end by 3 bases; junction bases not matched to a gene: 0. Partial CDR3 DNA: TGCGCCAGCAGCTTGGGGACTAGCGGCTACGAG. Its translation: CASSLGTSGYE. The complete CDR3 reads CASSLGTSGYEQYF.

As to this clone: With the read ending 3 residues before the CDR3 end, the germline J gene is used to fill in that end. The chain carries TRBV30 and TRBJ2-3; tentatively, D is TRBD2 (5 bases). Per germline, CDR1 GTSNPN and CDR2 SVGIG (reference sequence). V was trimmed by 0 bases and J by 0 bases, leaving 7 bases between them. This CDR3 has 14 residues. The sequenced part of the CDR3 DNA is TGTGCCTGGAGTGTAGGCGGGAGCACAGATACG. It encodes CAWSVGGSTDT. The complete CDR3 sequence is CAWSVGGSTDTQYF.